The clone carrying this T cell receptor (beta chain) is a singleton in its sample. Germline trimming cut 5 bases from V and 5 bases from J; bases unmatched to any gene: 5. The germline gives CDR1 SNHLY, CDR2 FYNNEI. The CDR3 covers 15 residues. Data came from immunoSEQ multiplex PCR; TCRdb stores just in-frame clones and leaves some out. The table records hundreds of thousands of clones, more than 70% of them present only once. This sample was taken from a study of shared clonotypes between healthy human individuals. The sequencing input was memory CD4+ T cells sorted from blood. Subset meaning: CD45RA-negative fraction. The source of this sequence is a woman between 25 and 40 years old in good health. This sequence joins TRBV2 and TRBJ2-3, with 12 bases fitting TRBD1. The CDR3 here is CASSRGQGALDTQYF. In nucleotides, the CDR3 is TGTGCCAGCAGTAGGGGACAGGGGGCTCTAGATACGCAGTATTTT. The complete variable domain, with remaining parts taken from reference TRBV2 and TRBJ2-3, reads EPEVTQTPSHQVTQMGQEVILRCVPISNHLYFYWYRQILGQKVEFLVSFYNNEISEKSEIFDDQFSVERPDGSNFTLKIRSTKLEDSAMYFCASSRGQGALDTQYFGPGTRLTVL.